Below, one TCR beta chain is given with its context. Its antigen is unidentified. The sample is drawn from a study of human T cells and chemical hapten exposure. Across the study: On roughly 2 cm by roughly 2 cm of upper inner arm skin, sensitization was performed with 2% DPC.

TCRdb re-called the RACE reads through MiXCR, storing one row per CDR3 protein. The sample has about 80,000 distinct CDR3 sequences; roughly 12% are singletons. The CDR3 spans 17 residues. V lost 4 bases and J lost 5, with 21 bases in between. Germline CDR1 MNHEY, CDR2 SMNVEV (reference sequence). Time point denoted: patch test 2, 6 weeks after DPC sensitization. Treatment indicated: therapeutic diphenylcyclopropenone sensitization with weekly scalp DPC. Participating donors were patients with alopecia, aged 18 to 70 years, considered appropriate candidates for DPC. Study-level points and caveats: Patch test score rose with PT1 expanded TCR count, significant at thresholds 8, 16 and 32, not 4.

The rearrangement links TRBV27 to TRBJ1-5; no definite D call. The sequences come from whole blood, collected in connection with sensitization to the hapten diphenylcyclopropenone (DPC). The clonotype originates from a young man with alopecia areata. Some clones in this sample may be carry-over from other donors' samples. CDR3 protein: CASSSSPAANKHQPQHF. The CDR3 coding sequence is TGTGCCAGCAGTTCCTCTCCGGCCGCGAATAAACATCAGCCCCAGCATTTT.